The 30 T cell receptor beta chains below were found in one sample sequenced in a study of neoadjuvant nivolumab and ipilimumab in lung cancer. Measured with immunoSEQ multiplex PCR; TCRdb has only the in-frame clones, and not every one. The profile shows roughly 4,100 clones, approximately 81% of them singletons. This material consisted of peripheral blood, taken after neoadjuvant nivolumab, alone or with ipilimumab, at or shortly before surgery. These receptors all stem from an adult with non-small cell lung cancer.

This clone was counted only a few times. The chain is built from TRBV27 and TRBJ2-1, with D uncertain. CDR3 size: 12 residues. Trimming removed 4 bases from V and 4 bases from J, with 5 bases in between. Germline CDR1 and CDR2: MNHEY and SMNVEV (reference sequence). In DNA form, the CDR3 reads TGTGCCAGCAGTTCCCTATACAATGAGCAGTTCTTC. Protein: CASSSLYNEQFF.

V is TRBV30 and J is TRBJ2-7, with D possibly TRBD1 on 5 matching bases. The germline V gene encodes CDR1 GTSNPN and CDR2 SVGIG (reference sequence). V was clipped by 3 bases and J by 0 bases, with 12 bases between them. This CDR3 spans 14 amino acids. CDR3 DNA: TGTGCCTGGAGGTTTGGGGCCCGCTCCTACGAGCAGTACTTC. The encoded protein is CAWRFGARSYEQYF.

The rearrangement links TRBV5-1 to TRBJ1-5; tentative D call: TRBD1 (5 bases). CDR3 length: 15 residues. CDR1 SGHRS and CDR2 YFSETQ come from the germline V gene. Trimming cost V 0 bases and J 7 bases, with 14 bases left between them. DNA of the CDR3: TGCGCCAGCAGCTTGGATGGCGGGGGGTGGCAGCCCCAGCATTTT. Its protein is CASSLDGGGWQPQHF. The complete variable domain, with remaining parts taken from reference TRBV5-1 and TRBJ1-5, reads KAGVTQTPRYLIKTRGQQVTLSCSPISGHRSVSWYQQTPGQGLQFLFEYFSETQRNKGNFPGRFSGRQFSNSRSEMNVSTLELGDSALYLCASSLDGGGWQPQHFGDGTRLSIL.

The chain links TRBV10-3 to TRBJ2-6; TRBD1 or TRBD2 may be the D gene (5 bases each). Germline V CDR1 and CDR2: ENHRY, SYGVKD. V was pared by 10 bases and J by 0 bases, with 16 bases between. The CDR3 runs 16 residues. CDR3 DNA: TGTGCCAGCCTGCCTGGGGGATCCTCTGGGGCCAACGTCCTGACTTTC. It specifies CASLPGGSSGANVLTF.

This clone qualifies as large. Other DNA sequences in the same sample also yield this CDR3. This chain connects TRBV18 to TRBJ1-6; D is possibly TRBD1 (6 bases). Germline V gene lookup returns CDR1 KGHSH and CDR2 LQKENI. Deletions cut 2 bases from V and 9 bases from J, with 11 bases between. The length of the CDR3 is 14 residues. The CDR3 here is CASSPADRSSPLHF. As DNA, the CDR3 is TGTGCCAGCTCACCAGCCGACAGGTCTTCACCCCTCCACTTT.

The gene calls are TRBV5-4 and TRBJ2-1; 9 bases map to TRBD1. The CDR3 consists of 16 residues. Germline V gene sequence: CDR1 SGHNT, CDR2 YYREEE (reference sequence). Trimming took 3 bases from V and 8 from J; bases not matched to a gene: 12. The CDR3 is CASSSTTGGKGDEQFF. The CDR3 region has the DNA TGTGCCAGCAGCTCAACGACAGGGGGGAAGGGGGATGAGCAGTTCTTC. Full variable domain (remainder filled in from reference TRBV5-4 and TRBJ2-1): ETGVTQSPTHLIKTRGQQVTLRCSSQSGHNTVSWYQQALGQGPQFIFQYYREEENGRGNFPPRFSGLQFPNYSSELNVNALELDDSALYLCASSSTTGGKGDEQFFGPGTRLTVL.

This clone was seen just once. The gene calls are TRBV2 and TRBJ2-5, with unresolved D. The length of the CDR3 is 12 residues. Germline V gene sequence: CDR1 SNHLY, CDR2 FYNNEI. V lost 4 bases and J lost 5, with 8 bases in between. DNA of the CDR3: TGTGCCAGCAGTGTTCTCGGGGAGACCCAGTACTTC. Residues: CASSVLGETQYF. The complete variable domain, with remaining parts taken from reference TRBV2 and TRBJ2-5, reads EPEVTQTPSHQVTQMGQEVILRCVPISNHLYFYWYRQILGQKVEFLVSFYNNEISEKSEIFDDQFSVERPDGSNFTLKIRSTKLEDSAMYFCASSVLGETQYFGPGTRLLVL.

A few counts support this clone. CDR3 nucleotide sequence: TGTGCCAGCAGCGTCGGCGGGGCGCGAGGAGAGACCCAGTACTTC. This gives the protein CASSVGGARGETQYF. J is TRBJ2-5 and V is TRBV9; D might be TRBD2 (6 bases). Germline V gives CDR1 SGDLS, CDR2 YYNGEE. The ends were cut back, 2 bases at V and 4 bases at J, with 15 bases in the middle. The CDR3 is made up of 15 amino acids.

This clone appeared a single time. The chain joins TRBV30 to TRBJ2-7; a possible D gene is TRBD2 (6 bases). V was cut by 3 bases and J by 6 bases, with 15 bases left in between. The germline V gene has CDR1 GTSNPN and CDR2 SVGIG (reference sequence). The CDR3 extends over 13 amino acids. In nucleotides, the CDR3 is TGTGCCTGGAGCGGTGGAGGAGGGTTCGAGCAGTACTTC. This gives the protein CAWSGGGGFEQYF.

The CDR3 DNA reads as TGTGCCAGTAGTCCCGGCGGAGACCTCTTTGAAGCTTTCTTT. It encodes CASSPGGDLFEAFF. The chain recombines TRBV19 with TRBJ1-1; D is unclear. V was trimmed by 5 bases and J by 7 bases, leaving 17 bases between them. Germline V lookup: CDR1 LNHDA, CDR2 SQIVND (reference sequence). The CDR3 totals 14 residues.

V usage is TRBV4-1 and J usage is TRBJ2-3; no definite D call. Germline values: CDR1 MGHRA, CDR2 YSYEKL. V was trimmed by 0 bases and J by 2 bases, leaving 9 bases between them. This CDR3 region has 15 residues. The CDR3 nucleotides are TGCGCCAGCAGCCAAGATGGTACAGCCACAGATACGCAGTATTTT. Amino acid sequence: CASSQDGTATDTQYF.

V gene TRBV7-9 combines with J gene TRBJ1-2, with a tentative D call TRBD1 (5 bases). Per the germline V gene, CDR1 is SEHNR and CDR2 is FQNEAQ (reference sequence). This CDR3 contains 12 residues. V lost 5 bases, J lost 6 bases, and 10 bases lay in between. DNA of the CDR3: TGTGCCAGCAGCCCCGGGACTGATGGCTACACCTTC. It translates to CASSPGTDGYTF.

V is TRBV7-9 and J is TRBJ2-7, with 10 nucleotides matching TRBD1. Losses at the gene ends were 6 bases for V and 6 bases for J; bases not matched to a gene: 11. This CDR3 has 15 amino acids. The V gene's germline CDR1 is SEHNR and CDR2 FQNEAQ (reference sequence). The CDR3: CASSSTAGQGTEQYF. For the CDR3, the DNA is TGTGCCAGCAGTTCGACCGCGGGACAGGGGACCGAGCAGTACTTC.

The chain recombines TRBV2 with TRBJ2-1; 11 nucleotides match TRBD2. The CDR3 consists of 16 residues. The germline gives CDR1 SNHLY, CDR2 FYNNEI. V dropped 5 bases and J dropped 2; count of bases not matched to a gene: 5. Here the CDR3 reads CASSPTSGGPYNEQFF. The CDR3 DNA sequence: TGTGCCAGCAGTCCCACTAGCGGGGGTCCCTACAATGAGCAGTTCTTC.

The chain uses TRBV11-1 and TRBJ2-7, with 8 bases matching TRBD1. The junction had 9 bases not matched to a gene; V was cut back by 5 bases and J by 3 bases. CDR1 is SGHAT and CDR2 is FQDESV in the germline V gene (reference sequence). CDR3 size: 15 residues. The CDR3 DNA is TGTGCCAGCAGCCCCAAGACAGGGGTTTTCTACGAGCAGTACTTC. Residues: CASSPKTGVFYEQYF. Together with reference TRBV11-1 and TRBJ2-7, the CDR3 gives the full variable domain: EAEVAQSPRYKITEKSQAVAFWCDPISGHATLYWYRQILGQGPELLVQFQDESVVDDSQLPKDRFSAERLKGVDSTLKIQPAELGDSAMYLCASSPKTGVFYEQYFGPGTRLTVT.

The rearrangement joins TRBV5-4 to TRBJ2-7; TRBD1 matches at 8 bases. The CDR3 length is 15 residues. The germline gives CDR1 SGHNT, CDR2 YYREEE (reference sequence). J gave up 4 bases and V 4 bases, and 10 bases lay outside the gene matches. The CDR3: CASSAATGAIYEQYF. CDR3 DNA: TGTGCCAGCAGCGCCGCGACAGGGGCGATATACGAGCAGTACTTC.

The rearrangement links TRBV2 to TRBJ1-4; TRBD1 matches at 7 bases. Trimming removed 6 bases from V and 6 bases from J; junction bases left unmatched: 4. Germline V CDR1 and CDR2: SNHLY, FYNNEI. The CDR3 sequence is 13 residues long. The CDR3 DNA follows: TGTGCCAGCAGGAAGGGGGCGGATGAAAAACTGTTTTTT. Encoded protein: CASRKGADEKLFF.

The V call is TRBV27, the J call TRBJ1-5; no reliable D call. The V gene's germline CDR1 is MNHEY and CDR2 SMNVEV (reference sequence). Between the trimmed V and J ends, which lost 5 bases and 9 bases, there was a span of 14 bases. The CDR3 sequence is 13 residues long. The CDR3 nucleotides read TGTGCCAGCAGTCCCAGCGGACGTGGGCCCCAGCATTTT. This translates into CASSPSGRGPQHF.

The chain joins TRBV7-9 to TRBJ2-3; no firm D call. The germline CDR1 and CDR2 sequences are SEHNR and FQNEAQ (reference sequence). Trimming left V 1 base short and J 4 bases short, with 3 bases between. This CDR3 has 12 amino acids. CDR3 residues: CASSLVSDTQYF. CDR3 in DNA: TGTGCCAGCAGCTTAGTTTCAGATACGCAGTATTTT.

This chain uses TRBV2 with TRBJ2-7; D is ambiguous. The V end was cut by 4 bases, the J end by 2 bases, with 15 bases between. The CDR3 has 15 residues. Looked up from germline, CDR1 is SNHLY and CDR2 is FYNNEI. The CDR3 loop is CASSARASHPYEQYF. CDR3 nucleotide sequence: TGTGCCAGCAGTGCTCGGGCAAGTCACCCCTACGAGCAGTACTTC.

CDR3 nucleotides: TGTGCCAGCAGCTTTGGCGGACAGGGCAACGAGCAGTACTTC. Encoded protein: CASSFGGQGNEQYF. The V and J genes are TRBV5-4 and TRBJ2-7; 8 nucleotides line up with TRBD1. V dropped 2 bases and J dropped 5; count of bases not matched to a gene: 6. This CDR3 spans 14 amino acids. Germline CDR1 SGHNT, CDR2 YYREEE (reference sequence).

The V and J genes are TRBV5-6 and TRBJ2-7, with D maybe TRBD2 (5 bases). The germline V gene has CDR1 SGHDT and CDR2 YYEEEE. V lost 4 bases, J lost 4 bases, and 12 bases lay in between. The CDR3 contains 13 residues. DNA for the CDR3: TGTGCCAGCAGCCTTTTAGCGTCGTACGAGCAGTACTTC. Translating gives CASSLLASYEQYF.

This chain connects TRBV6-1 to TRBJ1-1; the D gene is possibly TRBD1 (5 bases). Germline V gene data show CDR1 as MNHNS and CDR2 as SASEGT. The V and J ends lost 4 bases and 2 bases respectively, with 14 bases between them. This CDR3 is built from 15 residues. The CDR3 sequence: CASSAARERNTEAFF. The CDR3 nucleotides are TGTGCCAGCAGTGCCGCCAGGGAGAGAAACACTGAAGCTTTCTTT.

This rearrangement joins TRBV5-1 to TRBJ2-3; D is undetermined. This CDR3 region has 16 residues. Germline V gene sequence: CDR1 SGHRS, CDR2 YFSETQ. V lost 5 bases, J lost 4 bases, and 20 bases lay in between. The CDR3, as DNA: TGCGCCAGCAGTTCGCGCGTTCTAGGGTCCCCAGATACGCAGTATTTT. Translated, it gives CASSSRVLGSPDTQYF.

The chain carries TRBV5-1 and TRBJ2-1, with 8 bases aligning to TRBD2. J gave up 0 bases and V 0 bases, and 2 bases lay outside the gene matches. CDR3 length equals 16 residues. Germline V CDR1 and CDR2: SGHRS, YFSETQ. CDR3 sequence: CASSLAGTSSYNEQFF. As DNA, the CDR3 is TGCGCCAGCAGCTTGGCGGGGACTAGCTCCTACAATGAGCAGTTCTTC.

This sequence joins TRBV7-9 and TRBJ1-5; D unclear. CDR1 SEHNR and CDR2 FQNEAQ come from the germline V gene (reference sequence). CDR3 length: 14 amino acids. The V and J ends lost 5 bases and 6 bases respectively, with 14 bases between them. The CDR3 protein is CASSAAGFGQPQHF. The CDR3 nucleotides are TGTGCCAGCAGCGCGGCAGGTTTCGGTCAGCCCCAGCATTTT. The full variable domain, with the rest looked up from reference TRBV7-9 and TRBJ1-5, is DTGVSQNPRHKITKRGQNVTFRCDPISEHNRLYWYRQTLGQGPEFLTYFQNEAQLEKSRLLSDRFSAERPKGSFSTLEIQRTEQGDSAMYLCASSAAGFGQPQHFGDGTRLSIL.

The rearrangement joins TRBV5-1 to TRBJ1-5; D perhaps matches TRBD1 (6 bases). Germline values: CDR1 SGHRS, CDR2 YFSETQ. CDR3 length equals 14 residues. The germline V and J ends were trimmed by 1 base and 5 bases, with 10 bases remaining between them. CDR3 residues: CASSLSPGDQPQHF. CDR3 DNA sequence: TGCGCCAGCAGCTTGTCCCCAGGGGATCAGCCCCAGCATTTT.

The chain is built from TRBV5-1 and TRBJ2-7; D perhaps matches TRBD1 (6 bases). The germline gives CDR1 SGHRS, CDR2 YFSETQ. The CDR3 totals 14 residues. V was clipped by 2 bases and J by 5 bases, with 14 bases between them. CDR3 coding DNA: TGCGCCAGCAGCTTCCGGGACAAGGGGAACGAGCAGTACTTC. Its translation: CASSFRDKGNEQYF.

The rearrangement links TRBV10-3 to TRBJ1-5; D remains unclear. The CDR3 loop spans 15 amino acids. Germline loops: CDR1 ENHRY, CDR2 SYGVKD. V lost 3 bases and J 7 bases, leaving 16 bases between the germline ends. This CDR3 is CAISETPDGDQPQHF. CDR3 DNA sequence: TGTGCCATCAGTGAAACCCCGGACGGCGACCAGCCCCAGCATTTT.

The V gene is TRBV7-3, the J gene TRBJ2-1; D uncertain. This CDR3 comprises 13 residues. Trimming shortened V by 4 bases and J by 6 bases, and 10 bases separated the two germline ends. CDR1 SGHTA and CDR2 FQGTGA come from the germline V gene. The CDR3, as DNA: TGTGCCAGCAGCTACGAATCCGGCAATGAGCAGTTCTTC. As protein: CASSYESGNEQFF.